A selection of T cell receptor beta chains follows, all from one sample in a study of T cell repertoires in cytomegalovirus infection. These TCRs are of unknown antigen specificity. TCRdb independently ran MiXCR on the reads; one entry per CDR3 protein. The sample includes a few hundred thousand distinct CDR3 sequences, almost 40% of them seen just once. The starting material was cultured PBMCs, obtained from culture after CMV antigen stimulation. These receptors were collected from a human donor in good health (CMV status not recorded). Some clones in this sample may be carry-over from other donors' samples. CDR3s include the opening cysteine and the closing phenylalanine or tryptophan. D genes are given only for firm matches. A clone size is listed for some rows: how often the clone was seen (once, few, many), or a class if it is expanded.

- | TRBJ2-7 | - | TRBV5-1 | TGCGCCAGCAGCTTGGGTCTTAGGGATGGCGAGCAGTACTTC | CASSLGLRDGEQYF
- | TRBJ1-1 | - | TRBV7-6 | TGTGCCAGCAGCTTCTTATCGGTGGGTAACACTGAAGCTTTCTTT | CASSFLSVGNTEAFF
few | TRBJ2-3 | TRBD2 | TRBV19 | TGTGCCAGTACTAGGACTAGCGGGGGCATGACAGATACGCAGTATTTT | CASTRTSGGMTDTQYF
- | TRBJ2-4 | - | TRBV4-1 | TGCGCCAGCAGCCAAGTGTTTGGGGGACCTGGAGTATACATTCAGTACTTC | CASSQVFGGPGVYIQYF
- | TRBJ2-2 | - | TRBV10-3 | TGTGCCATCAGTCCCGGGTCCTCGGGTGCCGGGGAGCTGTTTTTT | CAISPGSSGAGELFF
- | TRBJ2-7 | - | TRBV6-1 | TGTGCCAGTCGGGCCCAAGGGGAGAGGCCCTACGAGCAGTACTTC | CASRAQGERPYEQYF
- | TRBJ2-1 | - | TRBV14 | TGTGCCAGCAGCCAAGCGGCTGAGCAGTTCTTC | CASSQAAEQFF
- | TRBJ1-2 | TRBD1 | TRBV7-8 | TGTGCCAGCAGCCCCGGGGACAGGGGAGACTATGGCTACACCTTC | CASSPGDRGDYGYTF
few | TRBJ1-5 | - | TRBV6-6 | TGTGCCAGCAGCTTAATACAGGTTAGCAATCAGCCCCAGCATTTT | CASSLIQVSNQPQHF
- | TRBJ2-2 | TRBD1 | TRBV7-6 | TGTGCCAGCAGCTTAGGGACAGGGGGCGCATACACGACCACCGGGGAGCTGTTTTTT | CASSLGTGGAYTTTGELFF
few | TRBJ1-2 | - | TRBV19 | TGTGCCAGCCAGCCCGCCCGATACACGTCAAGCGGCTACACCTTC | CASQPARYTSSGYTF
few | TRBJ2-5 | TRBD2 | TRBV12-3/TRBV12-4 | TGTGCCAGCAGTCCGCGATGGACTAGCGAGGGAGAGACCCAGTACTTC | CASSPRWTSEGETQYF
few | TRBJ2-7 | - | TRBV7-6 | TGTGCCAGCAGCCTACCGGGGCGAGAGCAGTACTTC | CASSLPGREQYF
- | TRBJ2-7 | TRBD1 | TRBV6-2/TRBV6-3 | TGTGCCAGCAGCCGACGCGCATTCGGGACAGTGGCCTACGAGCAGTACTTC | CASSRRAFGTVAYEQYF
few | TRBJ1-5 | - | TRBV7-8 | TGTGCCAGCAGCTCTCAGGGGTTCCGTCAGCCCCAGCATTTT | CASSSQGFRQPQHF
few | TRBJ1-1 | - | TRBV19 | TGTGCCAGTACGGGCAAACAGATCAACACTGAAGCTTTCTTT | CASTGKQINTEAFF
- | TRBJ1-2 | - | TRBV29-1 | TGCAGCGTTGAGAGGGTACTCGGCTACACCTTC | CSVERVLGYTF
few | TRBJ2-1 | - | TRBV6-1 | TGTGCCAGCAGGGAACTAGACATTAACAATGAGCAGTTCTTC | CASRELDINNEQFF
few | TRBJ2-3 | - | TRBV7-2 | TGTGCCAGCAGCCCCATTCCGGATACGCAGTATTTT | CASSPIPDTQYF
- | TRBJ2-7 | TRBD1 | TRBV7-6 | TGTGCCAGCAGCTTCCGGGACAGCCACGAGCAGTACTTC | CASSFRDSHEQYF
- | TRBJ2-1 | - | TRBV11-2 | TGTGCCAGCAGCTCCCAGGCGGTGAGTGAGCAGTTCTTC | CASSSQAVSEQFF
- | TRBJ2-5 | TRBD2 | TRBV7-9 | TGTGCCAGCAGCTCCGGGACTAGCGCACAAGAGACCCAGTACTTC | CASSSGTSAQETQYF
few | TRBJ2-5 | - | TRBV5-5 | TGTGCCAGCAGCTTGGAACAGGGTCGGGAGACCCAGTACTTC | CASSLEQGRETQYF
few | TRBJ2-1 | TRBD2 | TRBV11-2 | TGTGCCAGCAGCTCAATTAGCGGGAGTCCCAATGAGCAGTTCTTC | CASSSISGSPNEQFF
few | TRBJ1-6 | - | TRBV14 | TGTGCCAGCAGCCAAGATCTAGAGGGGAAGGTCTATAATTCACCCCTCCACTTT | CASSQDLEGKVYNSPLHF
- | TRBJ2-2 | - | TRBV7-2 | TGTGCCAGCAGCCTATTGATTCCTCGGGAGCTGTTTTTT | CASSLLIPRELFF
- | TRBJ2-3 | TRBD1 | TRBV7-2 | TGTGCCAGCAGCCATTACAGGGACAGAGATACGCAGTATTTT | CASSHYRDRDTQYF
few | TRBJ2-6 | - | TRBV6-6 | TGTGCCAGCAGTTATGGGGGCACTGGGGCCAACGTCCTGACTTTC | CASSYGGTGANVLTF
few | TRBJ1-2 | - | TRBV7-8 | TGTGCCAGCAGCTCCCAACATTCAGGGGGCTACACCTTC | CASSSQHSGGYTF
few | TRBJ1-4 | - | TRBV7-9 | TGTGCCAGCAGCCCAACGCGCCGGACTCGTGTATCTGCAACTAATGAAAAACTGTTTTTT | CASSPTRRTRVSATNEKLFF
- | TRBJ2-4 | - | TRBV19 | TGTGCCAGTACCCCCGGGGGGCTGGGAAACATTCAGTACTTC | CASTPGGLGNIQYF
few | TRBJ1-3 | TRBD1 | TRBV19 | TGTGCCTCACAGGGGGCGCGTGGAAACACCATATATTTT | CASQGARGNTIYF
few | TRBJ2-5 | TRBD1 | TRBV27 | TGTGCCAGCAGTTTATTTGGGACAGGGGAAGAGACCCAGTACTTC | CASSLFGTGEETQYF
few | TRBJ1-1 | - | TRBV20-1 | TGCAGTGCTAGGTTTGCAGGGATGGGAGGGAACACTGAAGCTTTCTTT | CSARFAGMGGNTEAFF
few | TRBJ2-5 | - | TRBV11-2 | TGTGCCAGCAGCCGCCCGCCGGGACTGACCCAAGAGACCCAGTACTTC | CASSRPPGLTQETQYF
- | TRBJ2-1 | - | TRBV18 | TGTGCCAGCTCACAGTCGACAGACTACAATGAGCAGTTCTTC | CASSQSTDYNEQFF
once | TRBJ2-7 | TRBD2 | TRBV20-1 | TGCAGTGCCCGGGGGGGATCGTCCTACGAGCAGTACTTC | CSARGGSSYEQYF
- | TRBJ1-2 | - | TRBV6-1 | TGTGCCAACCGGGGAGGGGAACTCAGTAACTATGGCTACACCTTC | CANRGGELSNYGYTF
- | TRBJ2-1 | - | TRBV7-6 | TGTGCCAGCAGCTTAGTTAGGGCTAGTGAGCAGTTCTTC | CASSLVRASEQFF
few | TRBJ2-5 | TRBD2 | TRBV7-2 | TGTGCCAGCAGCGGGAGCGGGGTACATCAAGAGACCCAGTACTTC | CASSGSGVHQETQYF